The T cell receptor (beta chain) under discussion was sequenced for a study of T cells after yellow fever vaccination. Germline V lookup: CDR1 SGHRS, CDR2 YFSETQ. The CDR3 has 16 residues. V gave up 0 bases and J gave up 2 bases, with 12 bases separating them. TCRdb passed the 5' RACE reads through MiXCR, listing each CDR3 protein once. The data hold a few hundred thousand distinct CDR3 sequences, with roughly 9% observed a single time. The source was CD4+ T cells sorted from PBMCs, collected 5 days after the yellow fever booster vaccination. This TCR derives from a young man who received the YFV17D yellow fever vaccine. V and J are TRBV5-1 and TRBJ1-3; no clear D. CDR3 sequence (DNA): TGCGCCAGCAGCTTGGGGCAATTCGGGACTGGAAACACCATATATTTT. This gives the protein CASSLGQFGTGNTIYF.